This T cell receptor beta chain was found in a study of blood T cell repertoires in COVID-19. Study-wide context: T cells, B-cell-depleted T cells, or PBMCs supplied cDNA or gDNA.

TCRdb's table, derived via immunoSEQ multiplex PCR, lists solely in-frame clones and lacks some. The table has about 140,000 clones, roughly 86% seen once. Germline loops: CDR1 WNHNN, CDR2 SYGVQD (reference sequence). The ends were cut back, 4 bases at V and 7 bases at J, with 11 bases in the middle. The CDR3 is made up of 13 amino acids. The chain is built from TRBV10-1 and TRBJ2-1; D is uncertain. The receptor was derived from a man aged 70 or older with acute or convalescent COVID-19. Sequenced sample: peripheral blood. In DNA form, the CDR3 reads TGCGCCAGCAGTGGGCAGTCCAGAAATGAGCAGTTCTTC. The encoded protein is CASSGQSRNEQFF.